This TCR beta chain came from a study of T cells after posttransplantation cyclophosphamide. Study results and limitations: TRB overlap between skin or GI tissue T cells and blood was limited.

Germline-derived CDR1 and CDR2 are SGHNT and YENEEA. The CDR3 is made up of 14 amino acids. J gave up 6 bases and V 5 bases, and 7 bases lay outside the gene matches. Libraries were prepared by immunoSEQ multiplex PCR; TCRdb keeps only in-frame clonotypes and omits some of them. The sample yields approximately 15,000 clones, about four fifths seen once. Remarks on this clone: The antigen remains unidentified.

The V and J genes are TRBV11-3 and TRBJ2-7; TRBD2 aligns across 10 bases. This sequence originates from a man between 45 and 60 years old in good health, CMV-negative, and a related stem cell transplant donor. Sequenced material: memory CD4+ T cells sorted from PBMCs. The chain's CDR3 is CASSQTSGNPEQYF. The CDR3 DNA reads TGTGCCAGCAGCCAAACTAGCGGGAACCCCGAGCAGTACTTC.